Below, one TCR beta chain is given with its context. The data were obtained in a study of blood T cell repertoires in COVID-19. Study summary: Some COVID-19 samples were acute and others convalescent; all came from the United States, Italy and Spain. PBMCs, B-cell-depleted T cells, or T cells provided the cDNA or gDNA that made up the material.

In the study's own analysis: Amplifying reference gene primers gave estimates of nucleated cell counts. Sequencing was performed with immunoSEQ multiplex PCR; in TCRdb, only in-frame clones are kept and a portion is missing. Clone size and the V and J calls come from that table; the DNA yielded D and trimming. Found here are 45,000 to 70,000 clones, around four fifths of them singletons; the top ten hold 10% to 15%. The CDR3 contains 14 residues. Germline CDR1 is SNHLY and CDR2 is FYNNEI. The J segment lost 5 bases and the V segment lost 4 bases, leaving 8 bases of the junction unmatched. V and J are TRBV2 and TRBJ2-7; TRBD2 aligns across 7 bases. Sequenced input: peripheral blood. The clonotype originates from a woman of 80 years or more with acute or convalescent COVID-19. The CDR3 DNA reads TGTGCCAGCAGTGGCGAGGGGAGGGTCGACGAGCAGTACTTC. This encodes CASSGEGRVDEQYF.